The 20 T cell receptor beta chains in this list originate from one sample, sequenced in a study of T cells in Graves' hyperthyroidism and ophthalmopathy. Amplification of TCR beta CDR3 regions used RNA as the template. First-round RT-PCR targeting the TCR CDR3 was performed with the HTBI primer set. Using its own MiXCR run on the multiplex PCR reads, TCRdb lists one record per CDR3 protein. The sample gives about 560,000 distinct CDR3 sequences, over 15% of which show up once; approximately 20% is in the top ten. Sample: blood. The source of these receptors is a woman in her late teens or twenties with Graves' hyperthyroidism.

On this clonotype: A read error may explain this, as a much larger clone is one base away. The V and J genes are TRBV20-1 and TRBJ2-7, with D possibly matching TRBD1 (6 bases). CDR3 length: 14 residues. The V gene's germline CDR1 is DFQATT and CDR2 SNEGSKA (reference sequence). CDR3 loop: CSARDGGYSYELYF. In DNA, the CDR3 is TGCAGTGCTAGAGATGGGGGCTATTCCTACGAGCTGTACTTC.

This clonotype has a count of ten or more. For the CDR3, the DNA is TGTGCCAGCAGTTCCTCGGGACTAGCGATGTACAATGAGCAGTTCTTC. It translates to CASSSSGLAMYNEQFF. The chain employs TRBV12-3 or TRBV12-4 and TRBJ2-1; TRBD2 matches 10 bases. The CDR3 is 16 amino acids. Unmatched junction bases numbered 7, after V lost 4 bases and J lost 4 bases.

The chain carries TRBV5-1 and TRBJ2-2, with D perhaps matching TRBD1 (6 bases). The DNA end is a closer match to TRBJ1-1, so the J assignment may be wrong. The CDR3 length is 13 residues. The germline CDR1 and CDR2 sequences are SGHRS and YFSETQ. CDR3 loop: CASSLEPGVGAFF. The CDR3 DNA sequence: TGCGCCAGCAGCTTGGAGCCAGGGGTCGGAGCTTTCTTT.

This clonotype was picked up a small number of times. The chain joins TRBV24-1 to TRBJ1-2; D unclear. With 11 bases removed from V and 7 bases from J, the gap between germline ends came to 10 bases. Germline V gene data show CDR1 as KGHDR and CDR2 as SFDVKD. This CDR3 contains 10 residues. CDR3 nucleotide sequence: TGTGCCATCCGCCGCCTTGGCTACACCTTC. Protein: CAIRRLGYTF.

This clonotype was counted many times. The chain is built from TRBV5-1 and TRBJ1-2; D might be TRBD1 (6 bases). The CDR3 contains 16 residues. Trimming removed 3 bases from V and 6 bases from J, with 21 bases in between. CDR1 is SGHRS and CDR2 is YFSETQ in the germline V gene. The CDR3 protein is CASSWIPGVQGDGYTF. The CDR3 bases are TGCGCCAGCAGCTGGATCCCGGGGGTACAGGGCGATGGCTACACCTTC.

This clonotype was found many times. V and J are TRBV10-3 and TRBJ2-5, with D perhaps assigned TRBD1 or TRBD2 (6 bases each). The germline CDR1 and CDR2 sequences are ENHRY and SYGVKD. The CDR3 length is 14 residues. Trimming took off 8 bases at V and 3 bases at J, with 16 bases between the two ends. CDR3 in amino acids: CAIGEGGVEETQYF. CDR3 DNA sequence: TGTGCCATCGGAGAGGGGGGAGTTGAAGAGACCCAGTACTTC.

This clonotype turned up a few times. The rearrangement uses TRBV19 and TRBJ2-1, with 12 bases matching TRBD1. CDR3 length: 19 residues. V was clipped by 4 bases and J by 7 bases; unmatched bases: 17. Germline loops: CDR1 LNHDA, CDR2 SQIVND (reference sequence). The CDR3 coding sequence is TGTGCCAGTAGTAATTTGGGACAGGGGGCGCATGGTCCGAGGAATGAGCAGTTCTTC. This codes for CASSNLGQGAHGPRNEQFF.

The rearrangement joins TRBV5-6 to TRBJ2-7; TRBD1 might be the D (5 bases). This CDR3 region has 17 residues. Germline V gene lookup returns CDR1 SGHDT and CDR2 YYEEEE. The ends were cut back, 0 bases at V and 2 bases at J, with 18 bases in the middle. The chain's CDR3 is CASSLAFGRERTYEQYF. As DNA, the CDR3 is TGTGCCAGCAGCTTGGCTTTCGGCAGGGAACGCACCTACGAGCAGTACTTC.

The chain couples TRBV29-1 to TRBJ1-1, with 8 positions matching TRBD1. V gave up 7 bases and J gave up 4 bases; unmatched junction bases: 5. This CDR3 comprises 12 residues. The germline CDR1 and CDR2 sequences are SQVTM and ANQGSEA. DNA for the CDR3: TGCAGCGGACAGGGGATGGGCACTGAAGCTTTCTTT. Its protein is CSGQGMGTEAFF.

The chain has TRBV24-1 and TRBJ2-1; possibly TRBD2 for D (7 bases). This CDR3 comprises 15 residues. Between the trimmed V and J ends, which lost 5 bases and 7 bases, there was a span of 17 bases. CDR1 is KGHDR, CDR2 SFDVKD, per germline. The CDR3 bases are TGTGCCACCAGTGCTTGGGGGGGGGCGGTGAATGAGCAGTTCTTC. Amino acid sequence: CATSAWGGAVNEQFF.

The CDR3 here is CASSPPTGGTDTQYF. The CDR3 nucleotides read TGCGCCAGCAGCCCCCCGACGGGAGGCACAGATACGCAGTATTTT. V gene TRBV5-1 combines with J gene TRBJ2-3; D possibly corresponds to TRBD2 (6 bases). The V and J ends lost 4 bases and 1 base respectively, with 13 bases between them. The CDR3 contains 15 residues. The germline V gene encodes CDR1 SGHRS and CDR2 YFSETQ.

This clonotype was found many times. V gene TRBV7-9 combines with J gene TRBJ2-7; perhaps TRBD2 as D (6 bases). The CDR3 spans 14 residues. CDR1 SEHNR and CDR2 FQNEAQ come from the germline V gene (reference sequence). V was trimmed by 2 bases and J by 0 bases, leaving 8 bases between them. This CDR3 is CASSLPGSSYEQYF. The CDR3 DNA is TGTGCCAGCAGCTTACCCGGGAGCTCCTACGAGCAGTACTTC.

CDR3 protein: CASSPLGRRYGYTF. CDR3 nucleotides: TGCGCCAGCAGCCCCCTTGGACGGAGATATGGCTACACCTTC. The gene calls are TRBV5-1 and TRBJ1-2, with D uncertain. Trimming stripped 4 bases from V and 5 bases from J, with 15 bases between. The CDR3 has 14 residues. CDR1 SGHRS and CDR2 YFSETQ come from the germline V gene.

This clonotype was seen many times. CDR3: CASSLMGAGSGSWFEQYF. Written as DNA, the CDR3 is TGTGCCAGCAGTTTAATGGGGGCGGGTAGCGGGTCGTGGTTCGAGCAGTACTTC. The rearrangement links TRBV27 to TRBJ2-7; a weak D match, TRBD2 (7 bases). With 2 bases removed from V and 6 bases from J, the gap between germline ends came to 26 bases. This CDR3 spans 18 amino acids. Germline lookup yields CDR1 MNHEY and CDR2 SMNVEV (reference sequence).

At least ten counts were recorded for this clonotype. The chain recombines TRBV2 with TRBJ2-3; 8 bases agree with TRBD1. The J segment lost 2 bases and the V segment lost 3 bases, leaving 10 bases of the junction unmatched. There are 17 residues in the CDR3. From germline, CDR1 is SNHLY and CDR2 FYNNEI. CDR3 protein: CASSDIIWTGSTDTQYF. The CDR3 DNA reads as TGTGCCAGCAGTGACATCATATGGACAGGGTCCACAGATACGCAGTATTTT.

The chain recombines TRBV5-4 with TRBJ1-3; D possibly corresponds to TRBD1 (5 bases). CDR1 and CDR2 from the germline V gene are SGHNT and YYREEE (reference sequence). The length of the CDR3 is 17 residues. With 4 bases removed from V and 7 bases from J, the gap between germline ends came to 24 bases. Here the CDR3 reads CASSTEAGASETNTIYF. For the CDR3, the DNA is TGTGCCAGCAGCACCGAAGCCGGGGCCTCGGAGACGAACACCATATATTTT.

This chain connects TRBV3-1 to TRBJ2-3; 8 nucleotides match TRBD2. V gave up 8 bases and J gave up 4 bases; unmatched junction bases: 5. Looked up from germline, CDR1 is LGHDT and CDR2 is YNNKEL (reference sequence). The CDR3 consists of 13 residues. The CDR3 loop reads CASGTSVSDTQYF. DNA for the CDR3: TGTGCCAGCGGGACTAGTGTTTCAGATACGCAGTATTTT.

This rearrangement joins TRBV3-1 to TRBJ1-5; D is ambiguous. The CDR3 extends over 15 amino acids. The germline CDR1 and CDR2 sequences are LGHDT and YNNKEL (reference sequence). Between the trimmed V and J ends, which lost 4 bases and 4 bases, there was a span of 14 bases. The CDR3 DNA reads as TGTGCCAGCAGCCCCTTCGGAGGGCCTAATCAGCCCCAGCATTTT. Translating gives CASSPFGGPNQPQHF.

This clonotype was observed a handful of times. The genes are TRBV15 and TRBJ1-4, with a tentative D call TRBD1 (6 bases). V gave up 6 bases and J gave up 6 bases, with 14 bases separating them. This CDR3 spans 14 amino acids. CDR1 and CDR2 (germline): LNHNV, YYDKDF (reference sequence). CDR3 nucleotide sequence: TGTGCCACCAGAGGGGGGGCACCCTATGAAAAACTGTTTTTT. Its translation is CATRGGAPYEKLFF.

This chain uses TRBV5-1 with TRBJ1-3; D remains unclear. CDR1 is SGHRS, CDR2 YFSETQ, per germline. This CDR3 comprises 15 residues. Trimming left V 4 bases short and J 0 bases short, with 11 bases between. In DNA, the CDR3 is TGCGCCAGCAGCGAAGGGCTAATCTCTGGAAACACCATATATTTT. The encoded protein is CASSEGLISGNTIYF.